Each of the 4 T cell receptor beta chains below was sequenced from the same sample in a study of naive and memory T cell subsets. Two oligonucleotides, mixed equimolar, formed the beta constant-region primer covering TRBC1 and TRBC2. MiXCR was run by TCRdb on the UMI-ligation and nested PCR reads, yielding one entry per CDR3 protein. The sample consists of under 40,000 distinct CDR3 sequences, about 14% of them appearing once. The sample taken for sequencing was effector memory CD4+ T cells from blood. The subset denotes: effector memory, CD45RA- CD27-. These receptors came from a human donor in good health.

This clonotype rates as medium-sized. The CDR3 DNA is TGCGCCCGGGCAGGAGAGACCCAGTACTTC. Translation: CARAGETQYF. The chain uses TRBV20-1 and TRBJ2-5; D ambiguous. CDR1 DFQATT and CDR2 SNEGSKA come from the germline V gene (reference sequence). This CDR3 has 10 amino acids.

J is TRBJ2-1 and V is TRBV24-1; no clear D gene. CDR3 length: 13 amino acids. Per the germline V gene, CDR1 is KGHDR and CDR2 is SFDVKD. Trimming pared 0 bases from V and 8 bases from J, leaving 7 bases between. CDR3 nucleotide sequence: TGTGCCACCAGTGATTTGCAGGACGATGAGCAGTTCTTC. Its protein product is CATSDLQDDEQFF.

This clonotype was picked up many times. The chain uses TRBV9 and TRBJ2-2; unclear D gene. The V gene's germline CDR1 is SGDLS and CDR2 YYNGEE. Trimming left V 6 bases short and J 4 bases short, with 10 bases between. This CDR3 comprises 13 residues. The CDR3 reads CASKGSATGELFF. CDR3 coding DNA: TGTGCCAGCAAAGGGTCGGCCACCGGGGAGCTGTTTTTT. The full variable domain, with the rest looked up from reference TRBV9 and TRBJ2-2, is DSGVTQTPKHLITATGQRVTLRCSPRSGDLSVYWYQQSLDQGLQFLIQYYNGEERAKGNILERFSAQQFPDLHSELNLSSLELGDSALYFCASKGSATGELFFGEGSRLTVL.

The CDR3 nucleotides are TGTGCCAGCAGCTTCCTCAGGGGAATCTACAATGAGCAGTTCTTC. Translated, it gives CASSFLRGIYNEQFF. The chain uses TRBV7-6 and TRBJ2-1; D may be TRBD1 (6 bases). The CDR3 totals 15 residues. V was shortened by 3 bases and J by 3 bases, with 12 bases between the two germline ends. Germline V gene data show CDR1 as SGHVS and CDR2 as FNYEAQ.